A single sample gave rise to the 28 T cell receptor beta chains below, sequenced in a study of Ad26.COV2.S vaccination and SARS-CoV-2 variants. Sample treatment: some 20 received Ad26.COV2.S at low or high dose, single or two shots; roughly five received placebo; per-sample allocation not given. Specimen acquisition occurred on day 63 following the initial vaccine or placebo injection. The protocol was immunoSEQ multiplex PCR, while the TCRdb copy is restricted to in-frame clones and leaves out a portion. Among about 470,000 clones listed, less than 95% were seen once. The specimen comprised peripheral blood, sampled in a trial of Ad26.COV2.S vaccine versus placebo. The receptor source for this set is a person between 18 and 65 years old who received the Ad26.COV2.S COVID-19 vaccine or a placebo.

The CDR3 spells CASSQSRGEAYNSPLHF. CDR3 nucleotides: TGCGCCAGCAGTCAATCGAGAGGGGAGGCCTATAATTCACCCCTCCACTTT. V gene TRBV23-1 combines with J gene TRBJ1-6; a possible D gene is TRBD1 (5 bases). Being an ORF, TRBV23-1 has a function that is uncertain. The V end lost 0 bases, the J end lost 2 bases, and 11 bases lay between the germline ends. The length of the CDR3 is 17 residues.

CDR3 bases: TGTGCCATCAGTGAACACGGGGGGGACTCCTATAATTCACCCCTCCACTTT. Its translation: CAISEHGGDSYNSPLHF. The chain joins TRBV10-3 to TRBJ1-6; possible D gene TRBD1, 5 bases. Germline V lookup: CDR1 ENHRY, CDR2 SYGVKD. Trimming pared 3 bases from V and 0 bases from J, leaving 12 bases between. The CDR3 is 17 residues long.

The chain uses TRBV7-3 and TRBJ2-5; D is ambiguous. The germline V and J ends were trimmed by 0 bases and 5 bases, with 7 bases remaining between them. CDR3 length equals 13 residues. CDR1 and CDR2 (germline): SGHTA, FQGTGA. The CDR3 loop reads CASSLTIGETQYF. The CDR3 DNA follows: TGTGCCAGCAGCTTAACCATCGGGGAGACCCAGTACTTC.

This chain links TRBV11-3 with TRBJ2-7; the D is unclear. Germline values: CDR1 SGHNT, CDR2 YENEEA. This CDR3 comprises 14 residues. The ends were cut back, 1 base at V and 2 bases at J, with 9 bases in the middle. The CDR3 sequence: CASSLAHGPYEQYF. The CDR3 DNA reads TGTGCCAGCAGCTTAGCACACGGCCCCTACGAGCAGTACTTC.

The V gene is TRBV15, the J gene TRBJ1-3, with D perhaps TRBD1 (5 bases). The V and J ends lost 0 bases and 4 bases respectively, with 10 bases between them. The CDR3 is 15 amino acids. CDR1 and CDR2 from the germline V gene are LNHNV and YYDKDF (reference sequence). CDR3 nucleotide sequence: TGTGCCACCAGCAGAGATCCCAGGGTCGGAAACACCATATATTTT. Protein: CATSRDPRVGNTIYF.

The chain carries TRBV7-6 and TRBJ2-6, with 7 bases matching TRBD2. Germline loops: CDR1 SGHVS, CDR2 FNYEAQ. The CDR3 has 19 residues. Losses at the gene ends were 2 bases for V and 2 bases for J; bases not matched to a gene: 12. CDR3 DNA sequence: TGTGCCAGCAGCTTACCGAGGGAGGGAGCGGAGACTGGGGCCAACGTCCTGACTTTC. Translating it yields CASSLPREGAETGANVLTF.

V and J are TRBV11-2 and TRBJ2-7; D unclear. From germline, CDR1 is SGHAT and CDR2 FQNNGV. V gave up 1 base and J gave up 2 bases, with 9 bases separating them. The CDR3 consists of 14 residues. The CDR3 here is CASSLAFTTYEQYF. The CDR3 DNA reads as TGTGCCAGCAGCTTAGCCTTTACTACCTACGAGCAGTACTTC.

This clone came up once. V usage is TRBV19 and J usage is TRBJ2-4; D remains unclear. This CDR3 is built from 14 residues. CDR1 and CDR2 from the germline V gene are LNHDA and SQIVND (reference sequence). Trimming took off 3 bases at V and 7 bases at J, with 13 bases between the two ends. CDR3 nucleotides: TGTGCCAGTAGTATTCGGGCGCTGGGGAACATTCAGTACTTC. Translation gives CASSIRALGNIQYF.

The V gene is TRBV5-6, the J gene TRBJ2-7; D call uncertain. Germline lookup yields CDR1 SGHDT and CDR2 YYEEEE. This CDR3 has 14 residues. V lost 4 bases, J lost 0 bases, and 11 bases lay in between. The CDR3 DNA reads TGTGCCAGCAGCCCCGGCTATAGCTCCTACGAGCAGTACTTC. This encodes CASSPGYSSYEQYF.

The J gene is TRBJ2-1, the V gene TRBV9; 7 bases align to TRBD1. This CDR3 is 17 amino acids long. V lost 3 bases, J lost 8 bases, and 17 bases stayed unmatched. Germline V gene lookup returns CDR1 SGDLS and CDR2 YYNGEE. The CDR3 is CASSAKQGTTALDEQFF. CDR3 DNA sequence: TGTGCCAGCAGCGCGAAACAGGGGACCACGGCCCTCGATGAGCAGTTCTTC. Supplemented by reference TRBV9 and TRBJ2-1, the full variable domain reads DSGVTQTPKHLITATGQRVTLRCSPRSGDLSVYWYQQSLDQGLQFLIQYYNGEERAKGNILERFSAQQFPDLHSELNLSSLELGDSALYFCASSAKQGTTALDEQFFGPGTRLTVL.

CDR3 residues: CASSLAGGPSNEQYF. Written as DNA, the CDR3 is TGCGCCAGCAGCCTAGCGGGAGGGCCTAGTAACGAGCAGTACTTC. The rearrangement joins TRBV5-1 to TRBJ2-7, with 12 positions matching TRBD2. Germline CDR1 SGHRS, CDR2 YFSETQ. The CDR3 runs to 15 residues. J gave up 5 bases and V 4 bases, and 7 bases lay outside the gene matches.

The table lists this clone with a count of one. The chain carries TRBV11-2 and TRBJ2-5; 14 positions match TRBD2. With 4 bases clipped from V and 5 bases from J, the junction kept 9 bases outside the gene matches. The germline CDR1 and CDR2 sequences are SGHAT and FQNNGV. The CDR3 extends over 17 amino acids. The CDR3 reads CASSSPTSGRERETQYF. The CDR3 nucleotides are TGTGCCAGCAGCTCCCCGACTAGCGGGAGGGAGCGTGAGACCCAGTACTTC.

The chain combines TRBV13 with TRBJ2-2; D call uncertain. This CDR3 contains 18 residues. Per the germline V gene, CDR1 is PRHDT and CDR2 is FYEKMQ (reference sequence). V was pared by 5 bases and J by 0 bases, with 19 bases between. CDR3 region: CASSPASTYWANTGELFF. In DNA form, the CDR3 reads TGTGCCAGCAGCCCCGCCTCTACCTACTGGGCGAACACCGGGGAGCTGTTTTTT.

The J gene is TRBJ2-3, the V gene TRBV27; tentatively, D is TRBD1 (5 bases). This CDR3 is 16 amino acids long. CDR1 and CDR2 (germline): MNHEY, SMNVEV (reference sequence). V was pared by 3 bases and J by 1 base, with 14 bases between. CDR3 amino acids: CASSFLGVPGTDTQYF. The DNA of the CDR3 is TGTGCCAGCAGTTTCTTAGGGGTTCCGGGCACAGATACGCAGTATTTT.

This chain connects TRBV27 to TRBJ2-3; possibly TRBD2 for D (5 bases). This CDR3 region has 11 residues. Deletions cut 7 bases from V and 6 bases from J, with 8 bases between. Germline lookup yields CDR1 MNHEY and CDR2 SMNVEV (reference sequence). The chain's CDR3 is CASMRADTQYF. CDR3 nucleotide sequence: TGTGCCAGCATGAGGGCTGATACGCAGTATTTT.

The chain employs TRBV5-6 and TRBJ2-7; D possibly corresponds to TRBD2 (6 bases). The CDR3 covers 15 residues. The germline V gene encodes CDR1 SGHDT and CDR2 YYEEEE. The V and J ends lost 0 bases and 3 bases respectively, with 13 bases between them. The DNA of the CDR3 is TGTGCCAGCAGCTTGGTCCGGGGGTGGAACTACGAGCAGTACTTC. Translation: CASSLVRGWNYEQYF.

This clone was recorded once. J is TRBJ2-4 and V is TRBV27, with 8 bases lining up with TRBD2. This CDR3 is 14 amino acids long. CDR1 and CDR2 from the germline V gene are MNHEY and SMNVEV (reference sequence). V lost 3 bases, J lost 11 bases, and 9 bases stayed unmatched. The CDR3 loop is CASSFLSSGTVQYF. DNA of the CDR3: TGTGCCAGCAGTTTTCTTAGTAGCGGGACCGTTCAGTACTTC.

This rearrangement joins TRBV11-2 to TRBJ2-1, with 7 nucleotides matching TRBD2. The CDR3 sequence is 15 residues long. Trimming removed 1 base from V and 3 bases from J; junction bases left unmatched: 3. The germline V gene has CDR1 SGHAT and CDR2 FQNNGV. CDR3 residues: CASSLGAGRYNEQFF. DNA for the CDR3: TGTGCCAGCAGCTTAGGAGCGGGACGCTACAATGAGCAGTTCTTC.

CDR3 loop: CAWNSGNVLAGYTF. In nucleotides, the CDR3 is TGTGCCTGGAATTCAGGGAATGTTTTGGCTGGCTACACCTTC. This rearrangement joins TRBV30 to TRBJ1-2, with D maybe TRBD1 (5 bases). The CDR3 has 14 amino acids. The germline gives CDR1 GTSNPN, CDR2 SVGIG (reference sequence). The V and J ends lost 4 bases and 7 bases respectively, with 19 bases between them.

This clone was detected once. This chain connects TRBV5-1 to TRBJ2-5; TRBD1 matches at 7 bases. Germline trimming cut 0 bases from V and 2 bases from J; bases unmatched to any gene: 1. Germline CDR1 SGHRS, CDR2 YFSETQ. The CDR3 totals 14 residues. As DNA, the CDR3 is TGCGCCAGCAGCTTGGTGGGACAGCAAGAGACCCAGTACTTC. Residues: CASSLVGQQETQYF.

The CDR3 is CASSFTRANSPLHF. CDR3 coding DNA: TGTGCCAGCAGTTTCACCCGGGCTAATTCACCCCTCCACTTT. This chain uses TRBV28 with TRBJ1-6; D remains ambiguous. CDR3 length: 14 amino acids. V was cut by 3 bases and J by 6 bases, with 9 bases left in between. Germline CDR1 and CDR2: MDHEN and SYDVKM.

CDR3 sequence: CASTGVAGNTEAFF. The CDR3 DNA reads as TGTGCCAGCACTGGGGTGGCGGGGAACACTGAAGCTTTCTTT. V gene TRBV2 combines with J gene TRBJ1-1; D uncertain. The germline V gene has CDR1 SNHLY and CDR2 FYNNEI. V was trimmed by 7 bases and J by 1 base, leaving 13 bases between them. The CDR3 spans 14 residues.

The chain joins TRBV4-1 to TRBJ2-7, with a tentative D call TRBD2 (5 bases). This CDR3 comprises 16 residues. Between the trimmed V and J ends, which lost 0 bases and 2 bases, there was a span of 14 bases. Germline V gene sequence: CDR1 MGHRA, CDR2 YSYEKL. In DNA form, the CDR3 reads TGCGCCAGCAGCCAAGAGTTGGGAGCGGTTACCTACGAGCAGTACTTC. Its protein product is CASSQELGAVTYEQYF.

The CDR3 loop is CASSIRQGAGNQPQHF. The CDR3 DNA reads as TGTGCCAGTAGTATCCGGCAGGGGGCAGGCAATCAGCCCCAGCATTTT. The rearrangement uses TRBV19 and TRBJ1-5, with 8 nucleotides matching TRBD1. J lost 2 bases, V lost 3 bases, and 6 bases had no gene match. The CDR3 runs 16 residues. Germline CDR1 LNHDA, CDR2 SQIVND (reference sequence).

The chain employs TRBV24-1 and TRBJ2-5, with a tentative D call TRBD1 (6 bases). This CDR3 contains 16 residues. V shed 4 bases and J shed 4 bases, with 18 bases lying between them. The germline CDR1 and CDR2 sequences are KGHDR and SFDVKD. CDR3 residues: CATSDPILGGGETQYF. The CDR3 nucleotides read TGTGCCACCAGTGACCCGATACTAGGGGGTGGAGAGACCCAGTACTTC.

The CDR3 loop reads CASSFQITDTQYF. In DNA, the CDR3 is TGTGCCAGCAGTTTTCAGATCACAGATACGCAGTATTTT. V gene TRBV9 combines with J gene TRBJ2-3; D is uncertain. CDR1 is SGDLS and CDR2 is YYNGEE in the germline V gene. The CDR3 contains 13 residues. V gave up 5 bases and J gave up 2 bases, with 9 bases separating them.

Details on this clone: Other DNA sequences in the same sample also yield this CDR3. The chain is built from TRBV28 and TRBJ2-6, with 8 bases fitting TRBD2. CDR1 MDHEN and CDR2 SYDVKM come from the germline V gene. The CDR3 totals 15 residues. V trimming: 6 bases; J trimming: 2 bases; junction bases outside the gene matches: 3. DNA for the CDR3: TGTGCCAGCAGCTCGGGAGGGACTGGGGCCAACGTCCTGACTTTC. Amino acid sequence: CASSSGGTGANVLTF.

This rearrangement joins TRBV6-5 to TRBJ1-4; 7 bases line up with TRBD1. The CDR3 consists of 15 residues. Germline V CDR1 and CDR2: MNHEY, SVGAGI. V lost 6 bases and J lost 8; bases outside the gene matches: 12. CDR3 loop: CASSDRGRVSEKLFF. The CDR3 DNA is TGTGCCAGCAGCGATAGGGGGCGCGTATCGGAAAAACTGTTTTTT.